The rows below give T cell receptor beta chains drawn from one sample of a study of T cell changes during pregnancy in multiple sclerosis. Sequenced by immunoSEQ multiplex PCR; TCRdb stores in-frame clones only, minus some. The data hold more than 40,000 clones, with 90% observed a single time. Sequenced material: CD8+ T cells from peripheral blood mononuclear cells, taken in the third trimester of pregnancy. The source is a female donor with multiple sclerosis, enrolled in a pregnancy study. CDR3s include the opening cysteine and the closing phenylalanine or tryptophan. Fields, in order: CDR3 protein, CDR3 DNA, V gene, J gene, clone size, D gene. A D gene is named only where the DNA matches it firmly. The size of a clone is reported for some rows only, either as once, few or many, or as a class for expanded clones.

CDR3aa: CASSLDPRYSSYEQYF
CDR3nt: TGTGCCAGCAGCTTAGATCCGCGATACAGCTCCTACGAGCAGTACTTC
v_gene: TRBV11-2
j_gene: TRBJ2-7
abundance: .
d_gene: .

CDR3aa: CATSREARTGGLETQYF
CDR3nt: TGTGCCACCAGCAGAGAAGCCAGGACAGGGGGCTTAGAGACCCAGTACTTC
v_gene: TRBV15
j_gene: TRBJ2-5
abundance: .
d_gene: TRBD1

CDR3aa: CADKLAGGSDTQYF
CDR3nt: TGTGCCGACAAACTAGCGGGGGGCTCAGATACGCAGTATTTT
v_gene: TRBV2
j_gene: TRBJ2-3
abundance: .
d_gene: TRBD2

CDR3aa: CASRPTDGSAQPQHF
CDR3nt: TGTGCCAGCAGACCTACCGACGGGTCGGCGCAGCCCCAGCATTTT
v_gene: TRBV6-5
j_gene: TRBJ1-5
abundance: .
d_gene: .

CDR3aa: CASSVQLSPYF
CDR3nt: TGTGCCAGCAGCGTTCAACTGAGTCCGTACTTC
v_gene: TRBV21-1
j_gene: TRBJ2-7
abundance: .
d_gene: .

CDR3aa: CASDPRDRDNQPQHF
CDR3nt: TGTGCCAGCGATCCCCGGGACAGGGACAATCAGCCCCAGCATTTT
v_gene: TRBV28
j_gene: TRBJ1-5
abundance: once
d_gene: TRBD1

CDR3aa: CASSLRQGRTDTQYF
CDR3nt: TGTGCCAGCAGCCTAAGACAGGGTCGCACAGATACGCAGTATTTT
v_gene: TRBV9
j_gene: TRBJ2-3
abundance: .
d_gene: TRBD1

CDR3aa: CASSLLGGGDSPLHF
CDR3nt: TGTGCCAGCAGCTTATTGGGGGGAGGGGATTCACCCCTCCACTTT
v_gene: TRBV7-9
j_gene: TRBJ1-6
abundance: many
d_gene: .

CDR3aa: CASSLTRGRELFF
CDR3nt: TGCGCCAGCAGCCTGACCAGGGGGCGGGAGCTGTTTTTT
v_gene: TRBV4-1
j_gene: TRBJ2-2
abundance: .
d_gene: TRBD1

CDR3aa: CASSEHTGLAGEEQYF
CDR3nt: TGTGCCAGCAGTGAACATACGGGACTAGCGGGGGAAGAGCAGTACTTC
v_gene: TRBV2
j_gene: TRBJ2-7
abundance: .
d_gene: TRBD2

CDR3aa: CASSRISGGNEKLFF
CDR3nt: TGCGCCAGCAGCCGTATCTCAGGGGGCAATGAAAAACTGTTTTTT
v_gene: TRBV4-3
j_gene: TRBJ1-4
abundance: .
d_gene: TRBD1

CDR3aa: CASSLGQGTSYEQYF
CDR3nt: TGTGCCAGCAGTCTGGGACAGGGAACCTCCTACGAGCAGTACTTC
v_gene: TRBV6-5
j_gene: TRBJ2-7
abundance: .
d_gene: TRBD1

CDR3aa: CASGVDRGLQPQHF
CDR3nt: TGTGCCAGCGGGGTGGACAGGGGGCTTCAGCCCCAGCATTTT
v_gene: TRBV6-5
j_gene: TRBJ1-5
abundance: once
d_gene: TRBD1

CDR3aa: CASSLTGGNQPQHF
CDR3nt: TGTGCCAGCAGTCTGACAGGGGGCAATCAGCCCCAGCATTTT
v_gene: TRBV27
j_gene: TRBJ1-5
abundance: .
d_gene: TRBD1

CDR3aa: CASSYLGQGSPLEQYF
CDR3nt: TGTGCCAGCAGCTACCTCGGACAGGGTTCCCCTCTCGAGCAGTACTTC
v_gene: TRBV13
j_gene: TRBJ2-7
abundance: once
d_gene: TRBD1

CDR3aa: CASSDSLNTEAFF
CDR3nt: TGTGCCAGTTCCGACAGTCTGAACACTGAAGCTTTCTTT
v_gene: TRBV19
j_gene: TRBJ1-1
abundance: .
d_gene: .

CDR3aa: CASSLQVSEQFF
CDR3nt: TGTGCCAGCAGCTTGCAAGTTAGTGAGCAGTTCTTC
v_gene: TRBV5-6
j_gene: TRBJ2-1
abundance: .
d_gene: .

CDR3aa: CASSYSTGDEQYF
CDR3nt: TGTGCCAGCAGTTACTCGACAGGGGACGAGCAGTACTTC
v_gene: TRBV6-5
j_gene: TRBJ2-7
abundance: .
d_gene: TRBD1

CDR3aa: CASSFVGGGQSTYEQYF
CDR3nt: TGTGCCAGCAGCTTCGTGGGGGGAGGGCAGTCTACCTACGAGCAGTACTTC
v_gene: TRBV7-9
j_gene: TRBJ2-7
abundance: .
d_gene: TRBD2

CDR3aa: CASSDQGQGDTF
CDR3nt: TGTGCCAGCAGCGATCAGGGGCAGGGGGACACCTTC
v_gene: TRBV6-4
j_gene: TRBJ1-2
abundance: .
d_gene: TRBD1

CDR3aa: CASSLLGNYGYTF
CDR3nt: TGTGCCAGCAGTTTATTGGGCAACTATGGCTACACCTTC
v_gene: TRBV27
j_gene: TRBJ1-2
abundance: .
d_gene: .

CDR3aa: CASSGTGGTDTQYF
CDR3nt: TGTGCCAGCAGTGGGACAGGGGGCACAGATACGCAGTATTTT
v_gene: TRBV6-4
j_gene: TRBJ2-3
abundance: few
d_gene: TRBD1

CDR3aa: CASSLLSDYEQYF
CDR3nt: TGTGCCAGCAGCTTGTTGTCAGACTACGAGCAGTACTTC
v_gene: TRBV5-6
j_gene: TRBJ2-7
abundance: .
d_gene: .

CDR3aa: CASSLAETGEGYTF
CDR3nt: TGTGCCAGCAGCTTAGCTGAGACAGGGGAAGGCTACACCTTC
v_gene: TRBV7-6
j_gene: TRBJ1-2
abundance: .
d_gene: TRBD1

CDR3aa: CASSSLTELDAGELFF
CDR3nt: TGTGCCAGCAGTTCCTTGACAGAGCTAGACGCCGGGGAGCTGTTTTTT
v_gene: TRBV28
j_gene: TRBJ2-2
abundance: .
d_gene: .

CDR3aa: CASSSSGFGVNTEAFF
CDR3nt: TGTGCCAGTAGTTCCTCAGGGTTTGGAGTGAACACTGAAGCTTTCTTT
v_gene: TRBV19
j_gene: TRBJ1-1
abundance: .
d_gene: .

CDR3aa: CASSSSRTGGASTEAFF
CDR3nt: TGTGCCAGCAGCTCATCCCGGACAGGGGGCGCATCCACTGAAGCTTTCTTT
v_gene: TRBV13
j_gene: TRBJ1-1
abundance: .
d_gene: TRBD1

CDR3aa: CASSFHDRLGETQYF
CDR3nt: TGTGCCAGCAGCTTCCACGACAGGCTGGGGGAGACCCAGTACTTC
v_gene: TRBV11-2
j_gene: TRBJ2-5
abundance: .
d_gene: .

CDR3aa: CASSEAGGERGNQPQHF
CDR3nt: TGTGCCAGCAGTGAAGCCGGGGGGGAAAGGGGTAATCAGCCCCAGCATTTT
v_gene: TRBV6-1
j_gene: TRBJ1-5
abundance: .
d_gene: .

CDR3aa: CASSHGQNNEQFF
CDR3nt: TGTGCCAGCAGCCACGGACAGAACAATGAGCAGTTCTTC
v_gene: TRBV2
j_gene: TRBJ2-1
abundance: .
d_gene: .

CDR3aa: CASSSSIPPLYNEQFF
CDR3nt: TGTGCCAGCAGCTCCAGTATCCCCCCCCTCTACAATGAGCAGTTCTTC
v_gene: TRBV7-9
j_gene: TRBJ2-1
abundance: .
d_gene: .

CDR3aa: CASTLGQGNTEAFF
CDR3nt: TGTGCCAGTACCCTCGGACAGGGCAACACTGAAGCTTTCTTT
v_gene: TRBV19
j_gene: TRBJ1-1
abundance: once
d_gene: TRBD1

CDR3aa: CASAGGGSSYNEQFF
CDR3nt: TGTGCCAGCGCGGGGGGCGGGAGCTCCTACAATGAGCAGTTCTTC
v_gene: TRBV7-3
j_gene: TRBJ2-1
abundance: .
d_gene: TRBD2

CDR3aa: CASSLSGGLSYEQYF
CDR3nt: TGTGCCAGCAGTTTATCCGGCGGCCTCTCCTACGAGCAGTACTTC
v_gene: TRBV27
j_gene: TRBJ2-7
abundance: .
d_gene: .

CDR3aa: CASSQDLRVHSYNSPLHF
CDR3nt: TGCGCCAGCAGCCAAGACCTCAGGGTGCACTCCTATAATTCACCCCTCCACTTT
v_gene: TRBV4-1
j_gene: TRBJ1-6
abundance: .
d_gene: .

CDR3aa: CASSGPGQPQHF
CDR3nt: TGTGCCAGCAGCGGCCCCGGGCAGCCCCAGCATTTT
v_gene: TRBV7-9
j_gene: TRBJ1-5
abundance: .
d_gene: .

CDR3aa: CASSSTGADTQYF
CDR3nt: TGTGCCAGCAGCTCAACAGGGGCAGATACGCAGTATTTT
v_gene: TRBV7-3
j_gene: TRBJ2-3
abundance: .
d_gene: TRBD1

CDR3aa: CASSGPLGQRLNTEAFF
CDR3nt: TGTGCCAGCAGTGGCCCCCTGGGACAGCGTTTGAACACTGAAGCTTTCTTT
v_gene: TRBV28
j_gene: TRBJ1-1
abundance: .
d_gene: TRBD1

CDR3aa: CASSVSGDRASWGYTF
CDR3nt: TGTGCCAGCAGCGTTTCCGGGGACAGGGCGTCCTGGGGCTACACCTTC
v_gene: TRBV9
j_gene: TRBJ1-2
abundance: .
d_gene: TRBD1

CDR3aa: CATSSPGQQASYNSPLHF
CDR3nt: TGTGCCACCAGCAGTCCGGGACAGCAGGCCTCCTATAATTCACCCCTCCACTTT
v_gene: TRBV15
j_gene: TRBJ1-6
abundance: .
d_gene: TRBD1

CDR3aa: CASSEQGVLEAFF
CDR3nt: TGTGCCAGCAGTGAACAGGGTGTTCTTGAAGCTTTCTTT
v_gene: TRBV25-1
j_gene: TRBJ1-1
abundance: .
d_gene: .

CDR3aa: CATCSGTSGSPAYEQYF
CDR3nt: TGTGCCACCTGCTCCGGGACTAGCGGGAGCCCGGCCTACGAGCAGTACTTC
v_gene: TRBV10-3
j_gene: TRBJ2-7
abundance: .
d_gene: TRBD2

CDR3aa: CASSEAGLAGKYQETQYF
CDR3nt: TGTGCCAGCAGTGAAGCAGGCCTAGCGGGAAAGTACCAAGAGACCCAGTACTTC
v_gene: TRBV2
j_gene: TRBJ2-5
abundance: .
d_gene: TRBD2

CDR3aa: CASSYSQGEQFF
CDR3nt: TGTGCCAGCAGTTACTCCCAGGGTGAGCAGTTCTTC
v_gene: TRBV6-5
j_gene: TRBJ2-1
abundance: .
d_gene: .

CDR3aa: CASSVEGEGVNTEAFF
CDR3nt: TGTGCCAGCAGCGTAGAGGGGGAGGGAGTGAACACTGAAGCTTTCTTT
v_gene: TRBV9
j_gene: TRBJ1-1
abundance: once
d_gene: .

CDR3aa: CATSGTGGTSGKIYNEQFF
CDR3nt: TGTGCCACCAGCGGTACTGGGGGGACTAGCGGGAAGATCTACAATGAGCAGTTCTTC
v_gene: TRBV15
j_gene: TRBJ2-1
abundance: .
d_gene: TRBD2

CDR3aa: CASSLGGGTYEQYF
CDR3nt: TGTGCCAGCAGTTTAGGGGGGGGTACCTACGAGCAGTACTTC
v_gene: TRBV27
j_gene: TRBJ2-7
abundance: .
d_gene: TRBD2

CDR3aa: CASSGGPGVEQFF
CDR3nt: TGTGCCAGCAGTGGGGGGCCAGGGGTTGAGCAGTTCTTC
v_gene: TRBV25-1
j_gene: TRBJ2-1
abundance: .
d_gene: .

CDR3aa: CASSPRGSGSSYNEQFF
CDR3nt: TGTGCCAGCAGCCCCCGGGGTAGCGGGAGCTCCTACAATGAGCAGTTCTTC
v_gene: TRBV9
j_gene: TRBJ2-1
abundance: .
d_gene: TRBD2

CDR3aa: CASSLAAAVYQETQYF
CDR3nt: TGTGCCAGCAGCTTAGCGGCAGCGGTGTACCAAGAGACCCAGTACTTC
v_gene: TRBV11-1
j_gene: TRBJ2-5
abundance: .
d_gene: .

CDR3aa: CASSQRLADSTDTQYF
CDR3nt: TGTGCCAGCAGCCAAAGACTAGCGGATAGCACAGATACGCAGTATTTT
v_gene: TRBV5-6
j_gene: TRBJ2-3
abundance: .
d_gene: TRBD2

CDR3aa: CASSQLWRYEQYF
CDR3nt: TGTGCCAGCAGCCAACTTTGGAGGTACGAGCAGTACTTC
v_gene: TRBV16
j_gene: TRBJ2-7
abundance: .
d_gene: .

CDR3aa: CASSPGTSGRNEQFF
CDR3nt: TGTGCCAGCAGCCCCGGGACTAGCGGGAGAAATGAGCAGTTCTTC
v_gene: TRBV27
j_gene: TRBJ2-1
abundance: .
d_gene: TRBD2

CDR3aa: CASSVEGGDEKLFF
CDR3nt: TGTGCCAGCAGCGTAGAAGGGGGAGACGAAAAACTGTTTTTT
v_gene: TRBV9
j_gene: TRBJ1-4
abundance: .
d_gene: .

CDR3aa: CASSERAGAPQETQYF
CDR3nt: TGTGCCAGCAGTGAGAGGGCGGGGGCCCCACAAGAGACCCAGTACTTC
v_gene: TRBV2
j_gene: TRBJ2-5
abundance: .
d_gene: .